A single sample gave rise to the 3 T cell receptor beta chains below, sequenced in a study of blood T cell repertoires in COVID-19. TCRdb's table, derived via immunoSEQ multiplex PCR, lists solely in-frame clones and lacks some. The sample shows 70,000 to 100,000 clones, less than 75% of them seen only once. Source material: peripheral blood. The origin of the receptors is a woman in her sixties or seventies in a cohort sampled during active or convalescent COVID-19.

V gene TRBV18 combines with J gene TRBJ1-6; 7 bases are shared with TRBD1. This CDR3 is built from 18 residues. Germline loops: CDR1 KGHSH, CDR2 LQKENI. Trimming took 2 bases from V and 0 from J; bases not matched to a gene: 7. This CDR3 reads CASSPVGQHNSYNSPLHF. The CDR3 DNA sequence: TGTGCCAGCTCACCAGTGGGACAGCATAACTCCTATAATTCACCCCTCCACTTT.

The chain couples TRBV5-6 to TRBJ2-3, with D possibly being TRBD2 (6 bases). This CDR3 contains 12 residues. CDR1 is SGHDT, CDR2 YYEEEE, per germline. Trimming pared 0 bases from V and 11 bases from J, leaving 10 bases between. The CDR3 protein is CASSLVGEVQYF. In DNA form, the CDR3 reads TGTGCCAGCAGCTTGGTCGGGGAGGTGCAGTATTTT.

The genes are TRBV5-6 and TRBJ1-2; 10 nucleotides agree with TRBD1. Germline V CDR1 and CDR2: SGHDT, YYEEEE. This CDR3 spans 15 amino acids. V shed 0 bases and J 8 bases; nucleotides not matched to a gene: 7. The CDR3 is CASSLAGTGVGGYTF. For the CDR3, the DNA is TGTGCCAGCAGCTTGGCCGGGACAGGGGTTGGGGGCTACACCTTC.